This T cell receptor beta chain was sequenced for a study of blood T cells in healthy people across ages. Peripheral blood from each donor was collected in a volume of approximately 9.2 milliliters. The CDR3 extends over 12 amino acids. Trimming at V came to 3 bases and at J to 5 bases, leaving 3 bases not matched to a gene. CDR1 is DFQATT, CDR2 SNEGSKA, per germline (reference sequence). Study results and limitations: Expanded clonotype shifts may have been confounded, as the donors had an unknown CMV status.

This clonotype has a handful of counts. Antigen specificity is unknown. It was with a sample-barcoded 5' primer and a J-beta primer mix that a second PCR of about 6 to 12 cycles was run. Each of the samples gave a minimum of 2.5 million paired-end reads that contained CDR3. Via MiXCR, TCRdb re-called the 5' RACE reads, giving one row per CDR3 protein. The repertoire has approximately 1.5 million distinct CDR3 sequences, around 36% of them found once; the top ten carry roughly 12%. Sequenced input: blood. The chain has TRBV20-1 and TRBJ2-7; 8 nucleotides align to TRBD2. This sequence was found in a woman aged 30 to 39 in good health. The CDR3 loop reads CSASSGLDEQYF. In DNA, the CDR3 is TGCAGTGCTAGCTCGGGACTAGACGAGCAGTACTTC.